The 15 T cell receptor beta chains given below trace back to one sample, sequenced in a study of cytotoxic CD8 clonotypes in ibrutinib-treated CLL. Generated by immunoSEQ multiplex PCR, the TCRdb table keeps only in-frame clones and is missing some. The top ten hold 3% to 3.5% of the sample, which has 150,000 to 200,000 clones, roughly 88% seen once. This material consisted of PBMCs, taken at disease progression, from a patient treated with ibrutinib. These receptors were collected from a human donor with chronic lymphocytic leukemia.

This clone was recorded a few times. CDR3: CASSFSVNTEAFF. Here the CDR3 DNA reads TGTGCCAGCAGCTTTTCCGTGAACACTGAAGCTTTCTTT. V gene TRBV7-2 combines with J gene TRBJ1-1; no clear D gene. The CDR3 has 13 amino acids. Germline loops: CDR1 SGHTA, CDR2 FQGNSA. Trimming took 3 bases from V and 0 from J, leaving 5 bases between them.

There are a few counts of this clone. The rearrangement uses TRBV5-4 and TRBJ2-7; possibly TRBD2 for D (5 bases). Germline V gene sequence: CDR1 SGHNT, CDR2 YYREEE (reference sequence). CDR3 size: 15 residues. V gave up 2 bases and J gave up 7 bases, with 19 bases separating them. The CDR3 DNA reads TGTGCCAGCAGCTTTCACGCGGGTCCTCTGGGGGAGCAGTACTTC. Residues: CASSFHAGPLGEQYF.

The rearrangement joins TRBV4-3 to TRBJ2-1; D perhaps matches TRBD2 (6 bases). Trimming took 0 bases from V and 2 from J, leaving 11 bases between them. The germline V gene encodes CDR1 LGHNA and CDR2 YSLEER. CDR3 length: 16 residues. The CDR3 DNA reads TGCGCCAGCAGCCAAGATACCGGGGGAGCCTACAATGAGCAGTTCTTC. Amino acid sequence: CASSQDTGGAYNEQFF.

V gene TRBV28 combines with J gene TRBJ1-2; no definite D call. V shed 6 bases and J shed 2 bases, with 19 bases lying between them. The germline CDR1 and CDR2 sequences are MDHEN and SYDVKM. This CDR3 has 16 amino acids. CDR3 residues: CASSNGGTQRNYGYTF. The CDR3 DNA reads as TGTGCCAGCAGCAACGGAGGCACCCAACGAAACTATGGCTACACCTTC.

This chain connects TRBV27 to TRBJ1-2, with TRBD1 identical over 9 bases. The length of the CDR3 is 14 residues. The V and J ends lost 5 bases and 6 bases, in that order; junction bases with no gene match: 7. CDR1 and CDR2 from the germline V gene are MNHEY and SMNVEV (reference sequence). The CDR3 region is CASSPGTGMNGYTF. The CDR3 DNA follows: TGTGCCAGCAGTCCAGGGACAGGGATGAATGGCTACACCTTC.

The rearrangement uses TRBV5-1 and TRBJ2-7, with 10 bases identical to TRBD2. V trimming: 4 bases; J trimming: 0 bases; junction bases outside the gene matches: 4. The germline CDR1 and CDR2 sequences are SGHRS and YFSETQ. The CDR3 covers 15 residues. The CDR3 region is CASSLGLASSYEQYF. The CDR3 nucleotides are TGCGCCAGCAGCCTGGGACTAGCGAGCTCCTACGAGCAGTACTTC.

The chain combines TRBV5-1 with TRBJ1-1; 7 nucleotides agree with TRBD1. V lost 6 bases and J lost 0; bases outside the gene matches: 11. The CDR3 contains 16 residues. Germline V gives CDR1 SGHRS, CDR2 YFSETQ. In nucleotides, the CDR3 is TGCGCCAGCACCGAGACCCCACAGGGGATGAACACTGAAGCTTTCTTT. Translated: CASTETPQGMNTEAFF.

This rearrangement joins TRBV28 to TRBJ1-2; D unresolved. V gave up 11 bases and J gave up 5 bases, with 15 bases separating them. The CDR3 totals 12 residues. Germline-derived CDR1 and CDR2 are MDHEN and SYDVKM. CDR3 sequence: CAFGTVFYGYTF. CDR3 DNA sequence: TGTGCCTTTGGTACAGTCTTTTATGGCTACACCTTC.

The CDR3 reads CASSEILGQGAQQQYF. The CDR3 nucleotides are TGCGCCAGCAGTGAGATATTGGGACAGGGGGCTCAGCAGCAGTACTTC. The chain joins TRBV10-2 to TRBJ2-7; 12 bases are shared with TRBD1. Germline values: CDR1 WSHSY, CDR2 SAAADI. The CDR3 is made up of 16 amino acids. V lost 2 bases and J lost 8; bases outside the gene matches: 10.

This chain joins TRBV18 and TRBJ2-2; 7 nucleotides agree with TRBD1. CDR3 size: 18 residues. The germline CDR1 and CDR2 sequences are KGHSH and LQKENI. V trimming: 2 bases; J trimming: 1 base; junction bases outside the gene matches: 10. The CDR3 reads CASSPRTGVPMNTGELFF. CDR3 nucleotide sequence: TGTGCCAGCTCACCAAGAACAGGGGTCCCGATGAACACCGGGGAGCTGTTTTTT.

The chain recombines TRBV7-8 with TRBJ2-5, with D possibly matching TRBD2 (5 bases). The length of the CDR3 is 14 residues. The V end lost 2 bases, the J end lost 3 bases, and 10 bases lay between the germline ends. CDR1 and CDR2 (germline): SGHVS, FQNEAQ. CDR3 in amino acids: CASSLIGVKETQYF. CDR3 DNA sequence: TGTGCCAGCAGCTTAATCGGGGTTAAAGAGACCCAGTACTTC.

The rearrangement joins TRBV6-1 to TRBJ1-1, with a tentative D call TRBD1 (5 bases). Germline CDR1 is MNHNS and CDR2 is SASEGT. V was trimmed by 7 bases and J by 6 bases, leaving 21 bases between them. The CDR3 is made up of 15 amino acids. This CDR3 reads CASKGPRGLFSEAFF. As DNA, the CDR3 is TGTGCCAGCAAGGGGCCTCGGGGCCTTTTTTCTGAAGCTTTCTTT.

This chain joins TRBV19 and TRBJ2-1; no clear D. Trimming removed 3 bases at V and 8 bases at J, with 17 bases between. There are 15 residues in the CDR3. Germline CDR1 and CDR2: LNHDA and SQIVND (reference sequence). CDR3 sequence (DNA): TGTGCCAGTAGTATTTGGGCTACGCCTTTGGATGAGCAGTTCTTC. This sequence encodes CASSIWATPLDEQFF.

The J gene is TRBJ2-3, the V gene TRBV28, with D tentatively TRBD1 or TRBD2 (5 bases each). Per germline, CDR1 MDHEN and CDR2 SYDVKM. V lost 2 bases to trimming and J lost 8 bases, with 8 bases between them. There are 12 residues in the CDR3. The CDR3 DNA sequence: TGTGCCAGCAGTTTAGGGACCCGTACGCAGTATTTT. It encodes CASSLGTRTQYF. Together with reference TRBV28 and TRBJ2-3, the CDR3 gives the full variable domain: DVKVTQSSRYLVKRTGEKVFLECVQDMDHENMFWYRQDPGLGLRLIYFSYDVKMKEKGDIPEGYSVSREKKERFSLILESASTNQTSMYLCASSLGTRTQYFGPGTRLTVL.

This clone was seen a few times. This chain connects TRBV4-1 to TRBJ2-7, with TRBD1 matching over 9 bases. V was pared by 4 bases and J by 1 base, with 5 bases of the junction left unmatched. From germline, CDR1 is MGHRA and CDR2 YSYEKL. The CDR3 is 15 residues long. The CDR3 sequence: CASSRTGTGSYEQYF. The CDR3 bases are TGCGCCAGCAGCCGAACCGGGACAGGGTCCTACGAGCAGTACTTC.